This T cell receptor beta chain stems from a study of T cells after somatic rescue of genetic block. Method: immunoSEQ multiplex PCR; TCRdb's copy keeps in-frame clones and lacks some. There are about 14,000 clones in the sample; around 72% occur only once, and around 20% lies in the top ten. There are 16 residues in the CDR3. Looked up from germline, CDR1 is MNHNY and CDR2 is SVGAGI (reference sequence). V lost 0 bases and J 3 bases, leaving 11 bases between the germline ends. This sequence was found in a boy between 10 and 17 years old. V usage is TRBV6-6 and J usage is TRBJ1-4; D remains unclear. Sample: peripheral blood mononuclear cells (PBMCs). The chain's CDR3 is CASSYSKGSANEKLFF. In nucleotides, the CDR3 is TGTGCCAGCAGTTACTCGAAGGGTTCAGCTAATGAAAAACTGTTTTTT.